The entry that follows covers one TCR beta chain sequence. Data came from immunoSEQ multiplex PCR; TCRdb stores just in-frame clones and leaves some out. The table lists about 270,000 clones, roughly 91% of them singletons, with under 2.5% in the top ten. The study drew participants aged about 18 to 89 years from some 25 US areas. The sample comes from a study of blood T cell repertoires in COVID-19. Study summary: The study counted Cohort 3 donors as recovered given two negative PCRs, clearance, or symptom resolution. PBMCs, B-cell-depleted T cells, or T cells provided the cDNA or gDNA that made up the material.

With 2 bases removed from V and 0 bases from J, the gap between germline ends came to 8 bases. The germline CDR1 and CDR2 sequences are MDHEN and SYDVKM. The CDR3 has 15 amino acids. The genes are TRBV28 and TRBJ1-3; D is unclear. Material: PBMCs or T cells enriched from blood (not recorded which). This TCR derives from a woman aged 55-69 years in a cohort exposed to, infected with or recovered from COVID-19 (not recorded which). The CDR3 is CASSLTLLSGNTIYF. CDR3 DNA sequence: TGTGCCAGCAGTTTAACACTACTCTCTGGAAACACCATATATTTT. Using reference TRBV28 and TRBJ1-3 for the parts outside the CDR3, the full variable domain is DVKVTQSSRYLVKRTGEKVFLECVQDMDHENMFWYRQDPGLGLRLIYFSYDVKMKEKGDIPEGYSVSREKKERFSLILESASTNQTSMYLCASSLTLLSGNTIYFGEGSWLTVV.